The clone carrying this T cell receptor (beta chain) has ten or more counts. The data were taken from a study of T-cell reconstitution after alpha-beta-depleted transplantation in children. This CDR3 has 15 residues. Trimming cost V 5 bases and J 0 bases, with 17 bases left between them. From germline, CDR1 is DFQATT and CDR2 SNEGSKA (reference sequence). Library preparation (for TCRbeta) was performed with unique molecular identifiers. TCRdb redid the calling of the PCR reads with MiXCR, one entry per CDR3 protein. The sample has around 600,000 distinct CDR3 sequences; about 11% are singletons. Source: PBMCs from the stem cell graft donor, taken from the stem cell graft. The V gene is TRBV20-1, the J gene TRBJ2-7; D perhaps matches TRBD1 (6 bases). This TCR was recovered from a human donor who donated a stem cell graft to a child with acute myeloid leukemia. The CDR3 spells CSAQDGTPSSYEQYF. For the CDR3, the DNA is TGCAGTGCTCAGGACGGGACACCGAGCTCCTACGAGCAGTACTTC.